This entry lists 31 T cell receptor beta chains sequenced from one sample in a study of cytomegalovirus exposure and HLA in healthy donors. Vbeta (60) and Jbeta (13) primers were used in the PCR. This table comes from immunoSEQ multiplex PCR, and its TCRdb copy is limited to in-frame clones, with some not included. This sample has 150,000 to 200,000 clones, with 77% found just once. Sequenced sample: PBMCs. The receptors shown here come from a woman younger than 45 in good health and CMV-seropositive.

The chain links TRBV6-5 to TRBJ2-5; possibly TRBD1 for D (6 bases). Trimming shortened V by 2 bases and J by 1 base, and 11 bases separated the two germline ends. The length of the CDR3 is 15 residues. Germline values: CDR1 MNHEY, CDR2 SVGAGI. CDR3: CASSYRGQIQETQYF. As DNA, the CDR3 is TGTGCCAGCAGTTACCGTGGACAGATCCAAGAGACCCAGTACTTC.

This chain connects TRBV28 to TRBJ1-2; D ambiguous. V lost 9 bases and J 8 bases, leaving 10 bases between the germline ends. The CDR3 length is 10 residues. The germline CDR1 and CDR2 sequences are MDHEN and SYDVKM. The CDR3 DNA is TGTGCCAGTTACGCGGGCGGCTACACCTTC. It yields the protein CASYAGGYTF.

J is TRBJ1-5 and V is TRBV5-8; D is unclear. This CDR3 region has 15 residues. Between the trimmed V and J ends, which lost 1 base and 5 bases, there was a span of 13 bases. Germline lookup yields CDR1 SGHTS and CDR2 YDEGEE. The CDR3 here is CASSLTASRYQPQHF. Here the CDR3 DNA reads TGTGCCAGCAGCTTGACGGCTAGCCGCTATCAGCCCCAGCATTTT.

The chain has TRBV20-1 and TRBJ2-5, with a weak D call TRBD2 (5 bases). Germline-derived CDR1 and CDR2 are DFQATT and SNEGSKA (reference sequence). V lost 3 bases and J 11 bases, leaving 10 bases between the germline ends. This CDR3 has 10 residues. CDR3 sequence: CSASIGVQYF. The CDR3 DNA reads as TGCAGTGCTAGTATCGGGGTTCAGTACTTC.

The chain couples TRBV28 to TRBJ2-2, with a possible D match to TRBD2 (5 bases). The CDR3 sequence is 15 residues long. The germline V gene encodes CDR1 MDHEN and CDR2 SYDVKM. V was cut by 3 bases and J by 2 bases, with 10 bases left in between. CDR3 DNA sequence: TGTGCCAGCAGTTTCCTACCGGGAAACACCGGGGAGCTGTTTTTT. It yields the protein CASSFLPGNTGELFF.

This chain uses TRBV7-3 with TRBJ2-3, with 7 bases fitting TRBD1. After removal of 4 bases from V and 1 base from J, the junction contained 2 bases not matched to a gene. Germline assignment: CDR1 SGHTA and CDR2 FQGTGA. The CDR3 length is 14 residues. CDR3 sequence reads: CASSSGQGTDTQYF. The DNA for the CDR3 is TGTGCCAGCAGCTCCGGACAGGGCACAGATACGCAGTATTTT.

This clone was counted a single time. The germline gene is not matched at one end of the junction; a read error may be the cause. This chain links TRBV4-3 with TRBJ2-5; 9 bases line up with TRBD2. Germline V CDR1 and CDR2: LGHNA, YSLEER. This CDR3 spans 18 amino acids. Here the CDR3 reads CASSQEWLIAGDQGTQYF. The DNA for the CDR3 is TGCGCCAGCAGCCAAGAATGGCTAATAGCGGGAGACCAAGGGACCCAGTACTTC.

The chain employs TRBV7-8 and TRBJ2-1, with D perhaps TRBD2 (7 bases). Trimming removed 4 bases at V and 6 bases at J, with 19 bases between. CDR3 length equals 16 residues. Germline V gene lookup returns CDR1 SGHVS and CDR2 FQNEAQ. The CDR3 here is CASSSLGGGSRNEQFF. CDR3 in DNA: TGTGCCAGCAGCTCGCTAGGGGGAGGGTCCCGCAATGAGCAGTTCTTC.

This clone has just one count. The chain employs TRBV9 and TRBJ2-3, with TRBD2 matching 7 bases. J was trimmed by 0 bases and V by 0 bases; bases with no gene match: 4. Germline V gene data show CDR1 as SGDLS and CDR2 as YYNGEE. The CDR3 extends over 16 amino acids. As DNA, the CDR3 is TGTGCCAGCAGCGTAGGCTCTAGCGGAAGCACAGATACGCAGTATTTT. This codes for CASSVGSSGSTDTQYF.

The gene calls are TRBV7-6 and TRBJ1-1, with D possibly matching TRBD1 (5 bases). The CDR3 runs 13 residues. In germline, CDR1 is SGHVS, CDR2 FNYEAQ. Trimming pared 4 bases from V and 1 base from J, leaving 7 bases between. The DNA for the CDR3 is TGTGCCAGCAGCTCCCAGGGGAACACTGAAGCTTTCTTT. As protein: CASSSQGNTEAFF.

This rearrangement joins TRBV5-4 to TRBJ2-1; D may be TRBD2 (6 bases). CDR1 and CDR2 (germline): SGHNT, YYREEE (reference sequence). V dropped 1 base and J dropped 6 bases, with 14 bases sitting between them. The CDR3 is made up of 15 amino acids. The CDR3 sequence is CASSLTGEAGNEQFF. CDR3 nucleotide sequence: TGTGCCAGCAGCTTGACGGGAGAGGCTGGCAATGAGCAGTTCTTC. Variable domain in full (rest from reference TRBV5-4 and TRBJ2-1): ETGVTQSPTHLIKTRGQQVTLRCSSQSGHNTVSWYQQALGQGPQFIFQYYREEENGRGNFPPRFSGLQFPNYSSELNVNALELDDSALYLCASSLTGEAGNEQFFGPGTRLTVL.

V is TRBV7-8 and J is TRBJ1-1; 9 bases agree with TRBD1. CDR3 length: 18 amino acids. Germline CDR1 and CDR2: SGHVS and FQNEAQ. V shed 3 bases, J shed 0 bases, and the junction held 11 bases outside the gene matches. DNA of the CDR3: TGTGCCAGCAGCTTCCCGGGACAGGGTATTACGATGAACACTGAAGCTTTCTTT. It is translated as CASSFPGQGITMNTEAFF.

The chain uses TRBV11-2 and TRBJ2-5; TRBD2 matches 11 bases. This CDR3 region has 16 residues. The germline gives CDR1 SGHAT, CDR2 FQNNGV. Trimming at V came to 6 bases and at J to 0 bases, leaving 6 bases not matched to a gene. In DNA form, the CDR3 reads TGTGCCAGCAGAAGATTAGCGGGAGGGTACCAAGAGACCCAGTACTTC. It encodes CASRRLAGGYQETQYF.

The chain uses TRBV28 and TRBJ1-1, with 7 nucleotides matching TRBD1. Germline V CDR1 and CDR2: MDHEN, SYDVKM. The trim removed 3 bases at V and 0 bases at J, leaving 7 bases unmatched. The CDR3 runs to 16 residues. CDR3: CASSLNPTGLNTEAFF. The CDR3 DNA follows: TGTGCCAGCAGTTTGAACCCGACAGGGTTGAACACTGAAGCTTTCTTT.

This sequence joins TRBV7-2 and TRBJ2-5; TRBD2 matches 13 bases. CDR3 size: 19 residues. Trimming at V came to 5 bases and at J to 4 bases, leaving 16 bases not matched to a gene. From germline, CDR1 is SGHTA and CDR2 FQGNSA. CDR3 DNA: TGTGCCAGCAGCGCTAGACCGCCGGGACTAGCGGGATCCCCAGAGACCCAGTACTTC. It specifies CASSARPPGLAGSPETQYF.

The chain carries TRBV23-1 and TRBJ2-5, with 9 bases that match TRBD1. TRBV23-1 is flagged as an ORF with uncertain function. This CDR3 comprises 16 residues. After removal of 9 bases from V and 4 bases from J, the junction contained 15 bases not matched to a gene. The CDR3 sequence: CASQCFGTGKGETQYF. For the CDR3, the DNA is TGCGCCAGTCAATGCTTCGGGACAGGGAAAGGAGAGACCCAGTACTTC.

The chain has TRBV28 and TRBJ1-5; 7 bases are a match to TRBD1. CDR3 length: 14 amino acids. V dropped 4 bases and J dropped 3; count of bases not matched to a gene: 3. Germline CDR1 reads MDHEN; CDR2 reads SYDVKM. CDR3 residues: CASSSGQPNQPQHF. The CDR3 DNA sequence: TGTGCCAGCAGTTCGGGACAGCCCAATCAGCCCCAGCATTTT.

The V gene is TRBV14, the J gene TRBJ2-2; the match to TRBD2 covers 7 bases. CDR1 and CDR2 (germline): SGHDN, FVKESK. The V gene end was trimmed by 0 bases and the J gene end by 0 bases; junction bases not matched to a gene: 4. The length of the CDR3 is 17 residues. CDR3 DNA sequence: TGTGCCAGCAGCCAAGATTGGGACTACGCGAACACCGGGGAGCTGTTTTTT. Protein product: CASSQDWDYANTGELFF. The full variable domain, rest sourced from reference TRBV14 and TRBJ2-2, is EAGVTQFPSHSVIEKGQTVTLRCDPISGHDNLYWYRRVMGKEIKFLLHFVKESKQDESGMPNNRFLAERTGGTYSTLKVQPAELEDSGVYFCASSQDWDYANTGELFFGEGSRLTVL.

This clone was counted ten times or more. CDR3 bases: TGTGCCAGCAGTGAACTAGCGGGAGACACAGATACGCAGTATTTT. Protein: CASSELAGDTDTQYF. This sequence joins TRBV6-1 and TRBJ2-3; 10 nucleotides match TRBD2. The CDR3 totals 15 residues. V lost 2 bases and J lost 2; bases outside the gene matches: 1. The germline V gene has CDR1 MNHNS and CDR2 SASEGT.

The genes are TRBV7-8 and TRBJ2-5; 8 nucleotides match TRBD1. Germline V gene sequence: CDR1 SGHVS, CDR2 FQNEAQ. This CDR3 comprises 16 residues. V lost 5 bases, J lost 1 base, and 9 bases stayed unmatched. CDR3: CASSRMWTGFQETQYF. In DNA form, the CDR3 reads TGTGCCAGCAGCCGAATGTGGACAGGGTTCCAAGAGACCCAGTACTTC.

The chain combines TRBV7-6 with TRBJ2-5; D might be TRBD1 (5 bases). This CDR3 comprises 14 residues. Germline V gene sequence: CDR1 SGHVS, CDR2 FNYEAQ. V lost 1 base and J 1 base, leaving 7 bases between the germline ends. CDR3 amino acids: CASSLDTGQETQYF. The CDR3, as DNA: TGTGCCAGCAGCTTAGACACAGGCCAAGAGACCCAGTACTTC.

This chain joins TRBV5-1 and TRBJ2-7, with 12 positions matching TRBD2. Trimming removed 3 bases from V and 5 bases from J; junction bases left unmatched: 6. Germline lookup yields CDR1 SGHRS and CDR2 YFSETQ. There are 15 residues in the CDR3. CDR3 in DNA: TGCGCCAGCAGCTGGCCTCGGACTAGCGGGGACGAGCAGTACTTC. This sequence encodes CASSWPRTSGDEQYF.

The chain couples TRBV5-6 to TRBJ2-3; D may be TRBD2 (6 bases). CDR3 length equals 14 residues. V gave up 0 bases and J gave up 5 bases, with 10 bases separating them. Germline assignment: CDR1 SGHDT and CDR2 YYEEEE. The CDR3 protein is CASSLGTIIDTQYF. The CDR3 DNA sequence: TGTGCCAGCAGCTTGGGGACTATAATAGATACGCAGTATTTT.

This rearrangement joins TRBV6-1 to TRBJ2-7; 11 nucleotides line up with TRBD2. V lost 1 base to trimming and J lost 5 bases; unmatched junction nucleotides: 4. This CDR3 has 15 residues. Germline CDR1 and CDR2: MNHNS and SASEGT. The CDR3 here is CASSEGLAGLNEQYF. CDR3 nucleotide sequence: TGTGCCAGCAGTGAAGGACTAGCGGGATTGAACGAGCAGTACTTC.

This clone was seen only once. This chain links TRBV30 with TRBJ2-3, with 7 positions matching TRBD2. Trimming at V came to 5 bases and at J to 8 bases, leaving 10 bases not matched to a gene. The CDR3 sequence is 13 residues long. From germline, CDR1 is GTSNPN and CDR2 SVGIG (reference sequence). The CDR3 reads CAWAGGGRITQYF. CDR3 DNA sequence: TGTGCCTGGGCAGGTGGCGGGAGAATTACGCAGTATTTT.

V gene TRBV30 combines with J gene TRBJ2-3; 8 bases match TRBD1. V was clipped by 1 base and J by 4 bases; unmatched bases: 4. CDR3 length: 14 residues. Germline CDR1 and CDR2: GTSNPN and SVGIG (reference sequence). The CDR3 region is CAWSDGQGPDTQYF. For the CDR3, the DNA is TGTGCCTGGAGTGACGGACAGGGCCCAGATACGCAGTATTTT.

V usage is TRBV10-1 and J usage is TRBJ2-1, with 7 nucleotides matching TRBD2. The V gene's germline CDR1 is WNHNN and CDR2 SYGVQD (reference sequence). With 3 bases clipped from V and 8 bases from J, the junction kept 16 bases outside the gene matches. The CDR3 has 17 amino acids. The CDR3 coding sequence is TGCGCCAGCAGTGACACTCCTAACCGGGACTACGTATATGAGCAGTTCTTC. Protein sequence: CASSDTPNRDYVYEQFF.

This sequence joins TRBV19 and TRBJ2-1; TRBD2 matches 7 bases. The V gene's germline CDR1 is LNHDA and CDR2 SQIVND (reference sequence). J lost 13 bases, V lost 4 bases, and 19 bases had no gene match. CDR3 length: 16 residues. The CDR3 DNA reads TGTGCCAGTAGTACCGCTTGGCGGGAGTACAATGACGAACAGTTCTTC. Translated: CASSTAWREYNDEQFF.

The chain recombines TRBV27 with TRBJ2-3; TRBD1 matches at 8 bases. The CDR3 runs 14 residues. The junction had 7 bases not matched to a gene; V was cut back by 6 bases and J by 5 bases. Per the germline V gene, CDR1 is MNHEY and CDR2 is SMNVEV (reference sequence). The CDR3 protein is CASRGQARGDTQYF. DNA of the CDR3: TGTGCCAGCAGGGGACAGGCTCGAGGAGATACGCAGTATTTT.

The genes are TRBV6-1 and TRBJ2-3; 7 bases map to TRBD2. The germline CDR1 and CDR2 sequences are MNHNS and SASEGT. J gave up 2 bases and V 8 bases, and 10 bases lay outside the gene matches. The CDR3 is 15 residues long. This chain's CDR3 is CASAQLAAFTDTQYF. Here the CDR3 DNA reads TGTGCCAGCGCCCAGCTAGCGGCATTCACAGATACGCAGTATTTT.

The V and J genes are TRBV10-3 and TRBJ2-5; 10 positions match TRBD1. Germline V gene lookup returns CDR1 ENHRY and CDR2 SYGVKD. The CDR3 covers 14 residues. The trim removed 7 bases at V and 2 bases at J, leaving 4 bases unmatched. The CDR3 sequence: CAITSDRGQETQYF. The CDR3 nucleotides are TGTGCCATCACCTCGGACAGGGGGCAAGAGACCCAGTACTTC.